The source of this TCR beta chain is a study of T-cell reconstitution after alpha-beta-depleted transplantation in children. This CDR3 spans 14 amino acids. V lost 3 bases and J lost 4, with 13 bases in between. Germline values: CDR1 SGHRS, CDR2 YFSETQ. The library targeted TCRbeta and was prepared with unique molecular identifiers. MiXCR, applied by TCRdb to the PCR reads, yields one record per CDR3 protein. The sample includes hundreds of thousands of distinct CDR3 sequences, 15% to 20% seen only once; the top ten take roughly 5%. On this clonotype itself: Its antigen is undetermined.

General study results and limits: Surviving thymic progenitors and recipient T cells were the source of high TCRbeta diversity at day 60 in some patients. When one year had passed after transplant, most T-cell counts and diversity came from newly produced T cells.

V usage is TRBV5-1 and J usage is TRBJ1-1; D is perhaps TRBD1 (6 bases). The specimen comprised PBMCs, mostly from graft donor cells, sampled 360 days after TCRalphabeta/CD19-depleted stem cell transplant. The source of this sequence is a male patient under 18 who had a stem cell transplant for acute lymphoblastic leukemia, so the T cells may come from the graft donor. This chain's CDR3 is CASSWFEGVTEAFF. The DNA of the CDR3 is TGCGCCAGCAGCTGGTTTGAGGGGGTCACTGAAGCTTTCTTT.